A single sample is the source of the 9 T cell receptor beta chains below, sequenced in a study of blood T cell repertoires in COVID-19. Generated by immunoSEQ multiplex PCR, the TCRdb table keeps only in-frame clones and is missing some. The sample comprises hundreds of thousands of clones, 65% to 90% of which are singletons, and around 5.5% rests with the top ten. Sample: peripheral blood. The origin of the receptors is a man aged 45 to 65 with active or convalescent COVID-19.

Only a few counts were recorded for this clone. CDR3 loop: CASSLGGGGYTF. CDR3 bases: TGTGCCAGCAGCTTAGGAGGGGGCGGCTACACCTTC. V usage is TRBV11-2 and J usage is TRBJ1-2, with 7 bases lining up with TRBD1. In germline, CDR1 is SGHAT, CDR2 FQNNGV. This CDR3 has 12 residues. Germline trimming cut 1 base from V and 8 bases from J; bases unmatched to any gene: 1.

The chain uses TRBV9 and TRBJ2-3; 9 bases map to TRBD2. Germline CDR1 is SGDLS and CDR2 is YYNGEE. V gave up 0 bases and J gave up 1 base; unmatched junction bases: 6. This CDR3 is built from 17 residues. The CDR3 spells CASSVDRGRARTDTQYF. The CDR3 DNA sequence: TGTGCCAGCAGCGTAGATCGCGGGAGGGCGCGCACAGATACGCAGTATTTT.

V is TRBV7-2 and J is TRBJ2-1; 15 bases agree with TRBD2. CDR1 is SGHTA and CDR2 is FQGNSA in the germline V gene. V shed 5 bases, J shed 9 bases, and the junction held 8 bases outside the gene matches. The length of the CDR3 is 16 residues. The CDR3, as DNA: TGTGCCAGCAGCCCGATAGGACTAGCGGGAGGGTCTGAGCAGTTCTTC. Its translation: CASSPIGLAGGSEQFF. Full variable domain (rest looked up from reference TRBV7-2 and TRBJ2-1): GAGVSQSPSNKVTEKGKDVELRCDPISGHTALYWYRQSLGQGLEFLIYFQGNSAPDKSGLPSDRFSAERTGGSVSTLTIQRTQQEDSAVYLCASSPIGLAGGSEQFFGPGTRLTVL.

This clone was seen ten or more times. V and J are TRBV2 and TRBJ1-5; TRBD1 aligns across 9 bases. This CDR3 is built from 14 residues. Unmatched junction bases numbered 7, after V lost 6 bases and J lost 7 bases. Germline-derived CDR1 and CDR2 are SNHLY and FYNNEI. The CDR3 DNA reads TGTGCCAGCAGGATACAGGGGGCACGGCAGCCCCAGCATTTT. It is translated as CASRIQGARQPQHF.

The chain recombines TRBV27 with TRBJ2-2; 10 bases agree with TRBD2. J lost 6 bases, V lost 5 bases, and 15 bases had no gene match. Germline V gene data show CDR1 as MNHEY and CDR2 as SMNVEV (reference sequence). The CDR3 spans 18 residues. In nucleotides, the CDR3 is TGTGCCAGCAGTGAGAGGGCTAGCGGGAGATTAAGCCCCGGGGAGCTGTTTTTT. Its translation: CASSERASGRLSPGELFF.

This chain links TRBV19 with TRBJ1-1, with a possible D match to TRBD1 (6 bases). This CDR3 is built from 16 residues. Trimming left V 3 bases short and J 1 base short, with 15 bases between. Germline CDR1 LNHDA, CDR2 SQIVND (reference sequence). The CDR3 region is CASSMTARGGNTEAFF. The CDR3 DNA follows: TGTGCCAGTAGTATGACCGCCAGGGGTGGGAACACTGAAGCTTTCTTT.

There are a few counts of this clone. This chain links TRBV5-1 with TRBJ2-5, with 9 nucleotides matching TRBD2. Germline CDR1 and CDR2: SGHRS and YFSETQ. The CDR3 runs 18 residues. The V segment lost 0 bases and the J segment 2 bases; nucleotides outside the gene matches: 11. CDR3 nucleotide sequence: TGCGCCAGCAGCTTGGGACTAGCGGTCCCGGGAGGGCAAGAGACCCAGTACTTC. It yields the protein CASSLGLAVPGGQETQYF.

This clone was found once. The chain joins TRBV11-2 to TRBJ2-1, with a weak D call TRBD1 (6 bases). CDR1 and CDR2 from the germline V gene are SGHAT and FQNNGV. Between the trimmed V and J ends, which lost 4 bases and 1 base, there was a span of 11 bases. The CDR3 totals 15 residues. In nucleotides, the CDR3 is TGTGCCAGCAGCTCATCCAGGGGTTCCTACAATGAGCAGTTCTTC. It is translated as CASSSSRGSYNEQFF. Full variable domain (rest looked up from reference TRBV11-2 and TRBJ2-1): EAGVAQSPRYKIIEKRQSVAFWCNPISGHATLYWYQQILGQGPKLLIQFQNNGVVDDSQLPKDRFSAERLKGVDSTLKIQPAKLEDSAVYLCASSSSRGSYNEQFFGPGTRLTVL.

The CDR3 region has the DNA TGTGCCAGCAGTTCCGGGACAGGGTCGGCGATACGCAATCAGCCCCAGCATTTT. It is translated as CASSSGTGSAIRNQPQHF. V is TRBV6-2 or TRBV6-3 and J is TRBJ1-5, with 9 bases matching TRBD1. CDR1 MNHEY and CDR2 SVGEGT come from the germline V gene. The V segment lost 4 bases and the J segment 2 bases; nucleotides outside the gene matches: 12. This CDR3 contains 18 residues.